The rows below give T cell receptor beta chains drawn from one sample of a study of T cell changes during pregnancy in multiple sclerosis. Method: immunoSEQ multiplex PCR; TCRdb's copy keeps in-frame clones and lacks some. The data hold over 45,000 clones, with more than 85% observed a single time. Here the sequenced sample was CD4+ T cells from peripheral blood mononuclear cells, taken in the third trimester of pregnancy. The origin of the receptors is a female donor with multiple sclerosis, enrolled in a pregnancy study. Both conserved end residues are part of each CDR3. Each record gives: CDR3 length, D gene, J gene, clone size, V gene, CDR3 DNA, CDR3 protein. The D gene is left open where the match is weak. Not every row has a clone size; where given, it reads once, few, many or a size class.

>15|-|TRBJ1-3|few|TRBV7-6
TGTGCCAGCAGCACCTTAGGGGGAACCGGAAACACCATATATTTT
CASSTLGGTGNTIYF
>16|TRBD2|TRBJ2-1|-|TRBV7-2
TGTGCCAGCAGCTTAAAGGCGCGGGGGGGCCTCGATGAGCAGTTCTTC
CASSLKARGGLDEQFF
>12|-|TRBJ2-3|-|TRBV11-3
TGTGCCAGCAGCTTGACAAAAGATACGCAGTATTTT
CASSLTKDTQYF
>13|-|TRBJ1-1|-|TRBV29-1
TGCAGCGTTGATAACACTAGGTTCACTGAAGCTTTCTTT
CSVDNTRFTEAFF
>14|-|TRBJ2-1|-|TRBV29-1
TGCAGCGTGGATGGACAGCCGACCTACAATGAGCAGTTCTTC
CSVDGQPTYNEQFF
>16|-|TRBJ1-2|-|TRBV28
TGTGCCAGCACGCACGGGGGGGAGGGGCTGGACTATGGCTACACCTTC
CASTHGGEGLDYGYTF
>17|-|TRBJ1-2|-|TRBV6-1
TGTGCCAGCAGTGAAAGGATTGTACGGGTGAAGTATGGTGGCTACACCTTC
CASSERIVRVKYGGYTF
>13|-|TRBJ2-7|-|TRBV28
TGTGCCAGCAGTTTGCCCGGACAGTACGAGCAGTACTTC
CASSLPGQYEQYF
>15|-|TRBJ2-3|-|TRBV5-1
TGCGCCAGCAGCTTTGGCGGGGTTAGCACAGATACGCAGTATTTT
CASSFGGVSTDTQYF
>14|-|TRBJ2-3|-|TRBV5-1
TGCGCCAGCAGACAAGGGGTTCCCACAGATACGCAGTATTTT
CASRQGVPTDTQYF
>16|-|TRBJ1-6|-|TRBV19
TGTGCCAGTAGTATAGGCTCCGGGTCCCATAATTCACCCCTCCACTTT
CASSIGSGSHNSPLHF
>14|TRBD2|TRBJ2-3|-|TRBV30
TGTGCCTGGACTGGCGGGGGAAGCCTGGATACGCAGTATTTT
CAWTGGGSLDTQYF
>15|TRBD1|TRBJ1-5|once|TRBV6-1
TGTGCCAGCAGTGTCCGGGACAGACCGAATCAGCCCCAGCATTTT
CASSVRDRPNQPQHF
>15|-|TRBJ1-2|-|TRBV30
TGTGCCTGGAGTGTGAAGGGGGTCCCTAACTATGGCTACACCTTC
CAWSVKGVPNYGYTF
>13|TRBD1|TRBJ1-1|-|TRBV5-1
TGCGCCGTCCGGGACAGGCCGAACACTGAAGCTTTCTTT
CAVRDRPNTEAFF
>17|TRBD1|TRBJ1-1|-|TRBV27
TGTGCCAGCAGCGAACCAGGATCCAGGGGGCTTGGAGCTGAAGCTTTCTTT
CASSEPGSRGLGAEAFF
>16|TRBD1|TRBJ1-1|-|TRBV6-5
TGTGCCAGCAGTTACGAGGGACAGGGGGCAGTCACTGAAGCTTTCTTT
CASSYEGQGAVTEAFF
>15|-|TRBJ1-5|-|TRBV27
TGTGCCAGCAGCCCCGACAGCTATAGCAATCAGCCCCAGCATTTT
CASSPDSYSNQPQHF
>13|-|TRBJ1-1|few|TRBV30
TGTGCCTGGAGTGTCGGAGGGACCCCTGAAGCTTTCTTT
CAWSVGGTPEAFF
>12|-|TRBJ2-5|-|TRBV6-6
TGTGCCAGCAAACAGGGAAGGGAGACCCAGTACTTC
CASKQGRETQYF
>14|-|TRBJ2-1|-|TRBV19
TGTGCCAGTAGTAGACGGACAGTTGGCAATGAGCAGTTCTTC
CASSRRTVGNEQFF
>14|-|TRBJ1-5|-|TRBV2
TGTGCCAGCGGCGCAACTTCGACGGGTCAGCCCCAGCATTTT
CASGATSTGQPQHF
>19|TRBD1|TRBJ1-2|-|TRBV5-1
TGCGCCAGCAGCTTGGGGGACAGAGAGAGAAACAGGTCTAACTATGGCTACACCTTC
CASSLGDRERNRSNYGYTF
>18|TRBD2|TRBJ2-1|-|TRBV19
TGTGCCAGTAGTTTGGGACTAGCGGGAGGCAGCTCCTACAATGAGCAGTTCTTC
CASSLGLAGGSSYNEQFF
>14|-|TRBJ2-3|once|TRBV6-5
TGTGCCAGCAGGGGGGGGGCCGTTCGGGATACGCAGTATTTT
CASRGGAVRDTQYF
>14|-|TRBJ1-2|-|TRBV7-2
TGTGCCAGCAGCTCAAGGGGAATGGGGTATGGCTACACCTTC
CASSSRGMGYGYTF
>13|TRBD2|TRBJ2-3|-|TRBV6-1
TGTGCCAGCAGTGAACTAGCGGGAGGTACGCAGTATTTT
CASSELAGGTQYF
>16|-|TRBJ2-1|-|TRBV9
TGTGCCAGCAGCGTAGGTGGGGCAGGGGGAGGCAATGAGCAGTTCTTC
CASSVGGAGGGNEQFF
>14|-|TRBJ2-3|-|TRBV12-5
TGTGCTAGTGGTCTCGACATACACACAGATACGCAGTATTTT
CASGLDIHTDTQYF
>15|-|TRBJ1-2|-|TRBV29-1
TGCAGCGTTACTAATTCGGGGGGCGTTAACTATGGCTACACCTTC
CSVTNSGGVNYGYTF
>15|TRBD1|TRBJ2-7|once|TRBV6-5
TGTGCCAGCAGTTACTTAGGGGACAGGGCAGACGAGCAGTACTTC
CASSYLGDRADEQYF
>14|-|TRBJ1-3|once|TRBV19
TGTGCCAGTAGCCCACAGGGAGCTGGAAACACCATATATTTT
CASSPQGAGNTIYF
>17|TRBD2|TRBJ2-7|-|TRBV2
TGTGCCAGCAGTACACTGGGGACTAGGATTTCCTCCTACGAGCAGTACTTC
CASSTLGTRISSYEQYF
>15|-|TRBJ2-3|once|TRBV6-4
TGTGCCAGCAGTCCCTCCCGTATTGTCACAGATACGCAGTATTTT
CASSPSRIVTDTQYF
>14|-|TRBJ1-1|-|TRBV7-9
TGTGCCAGCAGCTTAGATAGGGGGTCGGTTGAAGCTTTCTTT
CASSLDRGSVEAFF
>17|TRBD1|TRBJ2-6|few|TRBV19
TGTGCCAGTAGTATTTTGCGGACAGGTTCTGGGGCCAACGTCCTGACTTTC
CASSILRTGSGANVLTF
>11|-|TRBJ1-2|-|TRBV19
TGTGCCAGCGGAAAACAGTATGGCTACACCTTC
CASGKQYGYTF
>14|-|TRBJ2-2|few|TRBV10-3
TGTGCCATCAGTGAGGGGCAGGGAACCGGGGAGCTGTTTTTT
CAISEGQGTGELFF
>12|-|TRBJ1-6|-|TRBV19
TGTGCCAGTAGTATCAGGAATTCACCCCTCCACTTT
CASSIRNSPLHF
>16|-|TRBJ2-4|few|TRBV5-1
TGCGCCAGCAGCTTGGAGGGGGGGCTACCCAAAAACATTCAGTACTTC
CASSLEGGLPKNIQYF
>15|TRBD2|TRBJ2-3|-|TRBV2
TGTGCCAGCGGTGGGCGGGGGGGCCCTGGAGATACGCAGTATTTT
CASGGRGGPGDTQYF
>16|TRBD2|TRBJ2-2|-|TRBV6-4
TGTGCCAGCAGTATCCTAGCGGGAGCGGGCACCGGGGAGCTGTTTTTT
CASSILAGAGTGELFF
>15|-|TRBJ2-2|once|TRBV19
TGTGCCAGTAGTAGGCACCCCCGGAGCACCGGGGAGCTGTTTTTT
CASSRHPRSTGELFF
>15|TRBD1|TRBJ2-7|-|TRBV4-2
TGTGCCAGCAGCCAGGAGGGACAGGGGGTCTACGAGCAGTACTTC
CASSQEGQGVYEQYF